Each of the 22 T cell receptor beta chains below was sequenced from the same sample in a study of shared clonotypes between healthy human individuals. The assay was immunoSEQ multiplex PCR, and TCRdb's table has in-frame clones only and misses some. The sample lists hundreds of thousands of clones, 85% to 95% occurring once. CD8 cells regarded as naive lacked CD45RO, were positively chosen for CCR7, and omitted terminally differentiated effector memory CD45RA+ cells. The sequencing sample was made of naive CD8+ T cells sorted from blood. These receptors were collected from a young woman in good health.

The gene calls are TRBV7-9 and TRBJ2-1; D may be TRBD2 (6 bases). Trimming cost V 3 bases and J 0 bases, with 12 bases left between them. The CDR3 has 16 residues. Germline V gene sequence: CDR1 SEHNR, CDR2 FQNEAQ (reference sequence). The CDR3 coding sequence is TGTGCCAGCAGCTTGAAATTCGGGAGCTCCTACAATGAGCAGTTCTTC. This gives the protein CASSLKFGSSYNEQFF.

CDR3 protein: CSADSAGKTGELFF. CDR3 coding DNA: TGCAGCGCCGACTCGGCAGGGAAGACCGGGGAGCTGTTTTTT. The chain links TRBV29-1 to TRBJ2-2; a possible D gene is TRBD1 (5 bases). This CDR3 comprises 14 residues. V gave up 7 bases and J gave up 5 bases, with 17 bases separating them. Germline CDR1 and CDR2: SQVTM and ANQGSEA.

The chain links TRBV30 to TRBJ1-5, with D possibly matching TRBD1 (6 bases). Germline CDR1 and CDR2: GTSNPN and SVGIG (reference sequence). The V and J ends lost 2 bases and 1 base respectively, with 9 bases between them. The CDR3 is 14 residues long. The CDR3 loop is CAWSTGQSNQPQHF. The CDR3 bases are TGTGCCTGGAGTACTGGACAGAGCAATCAGCCCCAGCATTTT.

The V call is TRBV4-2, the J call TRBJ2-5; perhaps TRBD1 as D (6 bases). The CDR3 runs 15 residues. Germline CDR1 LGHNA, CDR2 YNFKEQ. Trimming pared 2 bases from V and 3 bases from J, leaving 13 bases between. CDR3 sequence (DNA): TGTGCCAGCAGCCAAACTCCCGGGGACAAAGAGACCCAGTACTTC. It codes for CASSQTPGDKETQYF.

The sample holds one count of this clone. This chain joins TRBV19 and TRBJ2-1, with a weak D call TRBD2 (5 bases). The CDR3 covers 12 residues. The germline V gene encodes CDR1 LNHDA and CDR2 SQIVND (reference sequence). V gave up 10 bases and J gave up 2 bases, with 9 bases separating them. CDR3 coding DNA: TGTGCCACCCTCGGGACCTACAATGAGCAGTTCTTC. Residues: CATLGTYNEQFF.

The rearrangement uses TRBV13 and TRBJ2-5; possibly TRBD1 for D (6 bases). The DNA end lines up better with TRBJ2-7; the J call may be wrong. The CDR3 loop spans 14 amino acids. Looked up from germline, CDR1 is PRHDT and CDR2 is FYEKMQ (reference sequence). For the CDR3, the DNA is TGTGCCAGCAGCCAGGGACAAGCCGGGTACGAGCAGTACTTC. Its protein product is CASSQGQAGYEQYF.

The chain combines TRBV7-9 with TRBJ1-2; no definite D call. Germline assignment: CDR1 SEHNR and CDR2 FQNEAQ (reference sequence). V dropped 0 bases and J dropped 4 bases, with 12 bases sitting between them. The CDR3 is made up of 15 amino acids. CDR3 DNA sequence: TGTGCCAGCAGCTTAGCGCCAGCGGGCTCCTATGGCTACACCTTC. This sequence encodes CASSLAPAGSYGYTF.

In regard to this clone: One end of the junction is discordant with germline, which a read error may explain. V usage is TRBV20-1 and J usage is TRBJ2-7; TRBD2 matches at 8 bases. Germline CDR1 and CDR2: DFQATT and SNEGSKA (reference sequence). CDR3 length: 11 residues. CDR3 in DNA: TGCAGTGCTAGAGATCAGGGACTAGTCGGCTTC. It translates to CSARDQGLVGF.

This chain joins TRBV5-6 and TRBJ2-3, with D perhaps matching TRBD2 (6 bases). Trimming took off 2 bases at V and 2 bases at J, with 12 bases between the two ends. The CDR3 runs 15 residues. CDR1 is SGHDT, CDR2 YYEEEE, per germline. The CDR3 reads CASSLAREFTDTQYF. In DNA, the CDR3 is TGTGCCAGCAGCTTAGCACGGGAGTTCACAGATACGCAGTATTTT.

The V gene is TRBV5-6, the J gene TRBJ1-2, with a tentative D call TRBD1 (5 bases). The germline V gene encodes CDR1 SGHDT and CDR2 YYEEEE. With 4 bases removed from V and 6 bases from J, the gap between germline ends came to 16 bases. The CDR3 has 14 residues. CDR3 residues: CASSHWAGRDGYTF. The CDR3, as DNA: TGTGCCAGCAGCCACTGGGCAGGGCGAGATGGCTACACCTTC.

The CDR3 sequence is CASSLGAGTGAPYTF. CDR3 DNA sequence: TGTGCCAGCAGCTTAGGGGCCGGGACAGGGGCTCCTTACACCTTC. The rearrangement uses TRBV7-6 and TRBJ1-2, with 10 nucleotides matching TRBD1. CDR3 length: 15 residues. V dropped 1 base and J dropped 11; count of bases not matched to a gene: 10. Germline CDR1 and CDR2: SGHVS and FNYEAQ.

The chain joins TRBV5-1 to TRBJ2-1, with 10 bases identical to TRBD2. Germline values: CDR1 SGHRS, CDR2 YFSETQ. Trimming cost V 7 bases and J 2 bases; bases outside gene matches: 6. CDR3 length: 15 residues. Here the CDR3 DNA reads TGCGCCAGCGCTTTAGCGGGAGGTCCCTACAATGAGCAGTTCTTC. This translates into CASALAGGPYNEQFF. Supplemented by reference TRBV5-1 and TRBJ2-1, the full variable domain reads KAGVTQTPRYLIKTRGQQVTLSCSPISGHRSVSWYQQTPGQGLQFLFEYFSETQRNKGNFPGRFSGRQFSNSRSEMNVSTLELGDSALYLCASALAGGPYNEQFFGPGTRLTVL.

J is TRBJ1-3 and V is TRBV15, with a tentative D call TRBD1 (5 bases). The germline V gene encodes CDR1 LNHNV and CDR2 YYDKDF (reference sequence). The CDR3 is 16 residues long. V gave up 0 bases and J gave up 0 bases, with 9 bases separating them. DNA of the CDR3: TGTGCCACCAGCAGAGATCTGGGGGGCTCTGGAAACACCATATATTTT. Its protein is CATSRDLGGSGNTIYF.

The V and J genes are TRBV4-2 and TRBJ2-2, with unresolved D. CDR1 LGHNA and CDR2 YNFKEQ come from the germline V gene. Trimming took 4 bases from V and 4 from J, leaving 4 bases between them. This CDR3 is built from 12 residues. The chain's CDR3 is CASSPGTGELFF. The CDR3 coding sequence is TGTGCCAGCAGCCCCGGCACCGGGGAGCTGTTTTTT.

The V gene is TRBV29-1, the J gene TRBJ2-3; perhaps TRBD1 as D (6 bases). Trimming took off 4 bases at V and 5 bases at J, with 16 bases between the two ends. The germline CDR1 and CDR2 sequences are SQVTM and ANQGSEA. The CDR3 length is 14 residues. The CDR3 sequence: CSVVSGVAVDTQYF. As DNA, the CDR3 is TGCAGCGTTGTGTCAGGGGTGGCGGTAGATACGCAGTATTTT.

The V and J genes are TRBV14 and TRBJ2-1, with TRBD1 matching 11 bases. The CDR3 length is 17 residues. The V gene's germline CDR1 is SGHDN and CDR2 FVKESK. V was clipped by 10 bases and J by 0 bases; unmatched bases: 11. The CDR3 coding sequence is TGTGCCACCGCCCCCTGGACAGGGGGCTTCTCCTACAATGAGCAGTTCTTC. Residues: CATAPWTGGFSYNEQFF.

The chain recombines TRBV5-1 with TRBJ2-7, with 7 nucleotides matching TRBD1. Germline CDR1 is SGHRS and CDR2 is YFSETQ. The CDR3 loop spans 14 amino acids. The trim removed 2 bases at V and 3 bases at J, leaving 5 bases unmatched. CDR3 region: CASSFRGQGYEQYF. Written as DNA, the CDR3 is TGCGCCAGCAGCTTTAGGGGGCAAGGCTACGAGCAGTACTTC.

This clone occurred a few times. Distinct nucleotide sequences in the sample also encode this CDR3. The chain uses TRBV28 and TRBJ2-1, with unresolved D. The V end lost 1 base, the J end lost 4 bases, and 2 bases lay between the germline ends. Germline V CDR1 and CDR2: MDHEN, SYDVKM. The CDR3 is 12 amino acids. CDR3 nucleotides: TGTGCCAGCAGTTTATCTTACAATGAGCAGTTCTTC. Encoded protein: CASSLSYNEQFF. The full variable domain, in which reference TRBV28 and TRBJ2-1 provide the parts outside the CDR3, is DVKVTQSSRYLVKRTGEKVFLECVQDMDHENMFWYRQDPGLGLRLIYFSYDVKMKEKGDIPEGYSVSREKKERFSLILESASTNQTSMYLCASSLSYNEQFFGPGTRLTVL.

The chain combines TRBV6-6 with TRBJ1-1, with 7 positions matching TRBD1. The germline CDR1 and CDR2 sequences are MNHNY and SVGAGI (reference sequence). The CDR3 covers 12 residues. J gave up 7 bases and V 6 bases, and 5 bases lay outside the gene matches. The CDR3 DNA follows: TGTGCCAGCAGAACAGGGGACATTGAAGCTTTCTTT. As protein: CASRTGDIEAFF.

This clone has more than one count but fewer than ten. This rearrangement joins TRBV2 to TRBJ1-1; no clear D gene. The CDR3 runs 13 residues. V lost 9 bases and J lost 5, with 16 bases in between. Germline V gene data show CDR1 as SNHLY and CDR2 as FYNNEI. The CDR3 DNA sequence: TGTGCCAGGAGAGACGGGGAGGAGACTGAAGCTTTCTTT. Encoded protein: CARRDGEETEAFF.

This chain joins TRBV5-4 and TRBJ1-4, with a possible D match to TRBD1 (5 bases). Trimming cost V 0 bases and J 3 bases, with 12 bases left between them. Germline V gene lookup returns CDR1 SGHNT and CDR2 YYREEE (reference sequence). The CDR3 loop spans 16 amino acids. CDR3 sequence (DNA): TGTGCCAGCAGCTTGGCGACGGGGGGGGCTAATGAAAAACTGTTTTTT. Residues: CASSLATGGANEKLFF.

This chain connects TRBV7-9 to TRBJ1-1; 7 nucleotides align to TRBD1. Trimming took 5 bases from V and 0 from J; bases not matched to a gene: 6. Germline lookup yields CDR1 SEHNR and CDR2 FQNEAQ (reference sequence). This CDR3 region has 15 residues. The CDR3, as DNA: TGTGCCAGCAGCCCCGCGACAGGGATGAACACTGAAGCTTTCTTT. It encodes CASSPATGMNTEAFF.